The following is a TCR beta chain sequence with its context. Its antigen is not known. This CDR3 spans 15 amino acids. The V gene's germline CDR1 is LNHDA and CDR2 SQIVND (reference sequence). The germline V and J ends were trimmed by 6 bases and 4 bases, with 15 bases remaining between them. This specimen comes from a study of regulatory T cells in long-lasting Graves disease. Findings and limits, study-wide: Only peripheral blood was studied, not thyroid tissue. TRBV28, TRBJ1-2 and TRBJ2-5 were segments that persistent disease favored.

Sample time point: newly diagnosed GD, antithyroid drugs for less than 3 months. The TCR library was made from RNA that had been extracted from PBMCs in TRIzol. Building the TCR beta libraries relied on iRepertoire HTBI primers, and CDR3 regions underwent Arm-PCR. Per the original methods: About 62 TRBV and roughly 13 TRBJ segments were identified across samples. One entry per CDR3 protein, called by TCRdb with MiXCR from the multiplex PCR reads. The V and J calls and clone size are TCRdb's, not the authors'. The sample includes 350,000 to 400,000 distinct CDR3 sequences, around 15% of them seen just once. These same data were also listed under a study on T cells in Graves' hyperthyroidism and ophthalmopathy.

The rearrangement joins TRBV19 to TRBJ2-2; unclear D gene. This receptor was obtained from a young woman with Graves disease. The source material was peripheral blood mononuclear cells (PBMCs), sampled at new diagnosis, from a patient treated with antithyroid drugs. Here the CDR3 DNA reads TGTGCCAGTAGCAACTCCCTGAGAGGCACCGGGGAGCTGTTTTTT. It encodes CASSNSLRGTGELFF.